The clone carrying this TCR beta chain was observed a handful of times. Its cognate antigen is unknown. The sample is drawn from a study of response to subunit inactivated influenza vaccine. Germline V gene lookup returns CDR1 MNHNS and CDR2 SASEGT. V lost 9 bases to trimming and J lost 4 bases; unmatched junction nucleotides: 12. This CDR3 is built from 15 residues. General study points: Few additional T cells are recruited per seasonal influenza vaccination, authors suggested.

TCRdb itself ran the RT-PCR reads through MiXCR, one entry per CDR3 protein. The data contain 600,000 to 850,000 distinct CDR3 sequences, 13% to 15% of them singletons. The chain carries TRBV6-1 and TRBJ2-3; 8 nucleotides match TRBD2. This clonotype originated in a man aged 50 to 59 who received an inactivated influenza vaccine. Sequencing was performed on PBMCs from blood, taken 14 days before vaccination. The CDR3 DNA follows: TGTGCCAGTCGGGGGGGTCATCGTTTGGCAGATACGCAGTATTTT. Translation gives CASRGGHRLADTQYF.